Below, 8 T cell receptor beta chains from the same sample are listed, as sequenced in a study of T cells in Graves' hyperthyroidism and ophthalmopathy. The CDR3 regions of TCR beta were amplified from RNA transcripts. A set of HTBI primers served as the primers for a first-round RT-PCR of the TCR CDR3. Using its own MiXCR run on the multiplex PCR reads, TCRdb lists one record per CDR3 protein. This repertoire shows under 400,000 distinct CDR3 sequences, around 14% found once; its top ten account for more than 9.5%. Sequencing was performed on blood. The origin of the receptors is a woman aged 60-75 years with Graves' hyperthyroidism.

The chain combines TRBV11-1 with TRBJ1-4, with 7 bases matching TRBD1. The CDR3 contains 15 residues. J lost 4 bases, V lost 4 bases, and 6 bases had no gene match. Germline CDR1 SGHAT, CDR2 FQDESV (reference sequence). The CDR3 reads CASSSGTALNEKLFF. The CDR3 DNA follows: TGTGCCAGCAGCTCCGGGACAGCTCTTAATGAAAAACTGTTTTTT.

This clonotype was found many times. V and J are TRBV10-1 and TRBJ2-3, with D perhaps given as TRBD1 or TRBD2 (5 bases each). Germline-derived CDR1 and CDR2 are WNHNN and SYGVQD (reference sequence). CDR3 length: 16 residues. V was cut by 3 bases and J by 1 base, with 14 bases left in between. The CDR3 sequence: CASSESPGTGTDTQYF. As DNA, the CDR3 is TGCGCCAGCAGTGAATCTCCAGGGACGGGCACAGATACGCAGTATTTT.

This clonotype showed up many times. The V call is TRBV28, the J call TRBJ2-7; D may be TRBD2 (5 bases). CDR1 and CDR2 (germline): MDHEN, SYDVKM. V lost 4 bases and J 0 bases, leaving 22 bases between the germline ends. The CDR3 is made up of 18 amino acids. CDR3 sequence reads: CASSSGTGIFRSSYEQYF. DNA for the CDR3: TGTGCCAGCAGTTCCGGAACCGGGATTTTCCGTTCCTCCTACGAGCAGTACTTC.

This clonotype was counted at least ten times. The chain couples TRBV7-6 to TRBJ2-3; D gene uncertain. The CDR3 is 17 amino acids. V was clipped by 1 base and J by 0 bases, with 14 bases between them. The V gene's germline CDR1 is SGHVS and CDR2 FNYEAQ. In DNA form, the CDR3 reads TGTGCCAGCAGCTTAGACGGAACCTTCGCTAGCACAGATACGCAGTATTTT. Protein sequence: CASSLDGTFASTDTQYF.

This clonotype was detected ten times or more. The chain links TRBV5-1 to TRBJ2-7, with TRBD1 matching over 7 bases. CDR1 is SGHRS, CDR2 YFSETQ, per germline. Unmatched junction bases numbered 2, after V lost 7 bases and J lost 4 bases. The CDR3 is 11 amino acids. DNA of the CDR3: TGCGCCAGCCAGGGACAGTACGAGCAGTACTTC. Translation gives CASQGQYEQYF.

This chain uses TRBV19 with TRBJ2-7; perhaps D is TRBD1 or TRBD2 (5 bases each). The CDR3 length is 16 residues. CDR1 and CDR2 from the germline V gene are LNHDA and SQIVND (reference sequence). The V end lost 3 bases, the J end lost 5 bases, and 20 bases lay between the germline ends. The CDR3 nucleotides are TGTGCCAGTAGTATCCCACCTAGCCAGGGATACCACGAGCAGTACTTC. Protein sequence: CASSIPPSQGYHEQYF.

This clonotype was counted many times. This chain joins TRBV2 and TRBJ2-1; TRBD2 matches 11 bases. The CDR3 sequence is 15 residues long. Germline CDR1 SNHLY, CDR2 FYNNEI. J gave up 4 bases and V 6 bases, and 5 bases lay outside the gene matches. CDR3 protein: CASRRGLAEYNEQFF. The CDR3, as DNA: TGTGCCAGCAGACGGGGACTAGCGGAATACAATGAGCAGTTCTTC.

The sample holds many counts of this clonotype. This rearrangement joins TRBV2 to TRBJ2-3; 7 nucleotides align to TRBD1. The germline V gene has CDR1 SNHLY and CDR2 FYNNEI. The J segment lost 2 bases and the V segment lost 7 bases, leaving 9 bases of the junction unmatched. The CDR3 runs to 15 residues. The CDR3 loop is CASTSKTGYTDTQYF. CDR3 coding DNA: TGTGCCAGCACCTCGAAGACAGGGTACACAGATACGCAGTATTTT. Based on the CDR3 plus reference TRBV2 and TRBJ2-3, the full variable domain is EPEVTQTPSHQVTQMGQEVILRCVPISNHLYFYWYRQILGQKVEFLVSFYNNEISEKSEIFDDQFSVERPDGSNFTLKIRSTKLEDSAMYFCASTSKTGYTDTQYFGPGTRLTVL.